This TCR beta chain appears in the sequencing data of a study of beta chain features in type 1 diabetes. Study-wide background: The study examined about 110,000,000 sorted cells across all samples.

Study-wide results and caveats: Among all four CD4+ subsets, Type 1 diabetes patients had TCRB CDR3s that were moderately but significantly shorter. The naive, central memory and Treg TCRB repertoires of patients appeared to be more similar to one another than those of healthy donors.

Worth noting for this clone: What it binds is unknown.

The whole isolated RNA underwent reverse transcription, so sequencing captured expressed TCRB transcripts. For naive, central memory and regulatory T cell samples, reads averaged about 3.7 million. Measured with immunoSEQ multiplex PCR; TCRdb has only the in-frame clones, and not every one. The sample includes about 710,000 clones, about an eighth seen only once; the top ten take 0.04%. Germline CDR1 and CDR2: KGHSH and LQKENI. The CDR3 contains 15 residues. After removal of 6 bases from V and 5 bases from J, the junction contained 9 bases not matched to a gene. Using CD45RO/CCR7/CD25/CD127/CD95/CD27, CD4+ naive, central memory, regulatory and stem cell-like memory cells were sorted.

This chain links TRBV18 with TRBJ2-5, with 10 bases that match TRBD2. The sample taken for sequencing was naive CD4+ T cells from blood. The sequence was collected from a man younger than 35 with type 1 diabetes. This CDR3 is CASSATSGMRETQYF. The CDR3 nucleotides are TGTGCCAGCTCGGCCACTAGCGGGATGAGGGAGACCCAGTACTTC.